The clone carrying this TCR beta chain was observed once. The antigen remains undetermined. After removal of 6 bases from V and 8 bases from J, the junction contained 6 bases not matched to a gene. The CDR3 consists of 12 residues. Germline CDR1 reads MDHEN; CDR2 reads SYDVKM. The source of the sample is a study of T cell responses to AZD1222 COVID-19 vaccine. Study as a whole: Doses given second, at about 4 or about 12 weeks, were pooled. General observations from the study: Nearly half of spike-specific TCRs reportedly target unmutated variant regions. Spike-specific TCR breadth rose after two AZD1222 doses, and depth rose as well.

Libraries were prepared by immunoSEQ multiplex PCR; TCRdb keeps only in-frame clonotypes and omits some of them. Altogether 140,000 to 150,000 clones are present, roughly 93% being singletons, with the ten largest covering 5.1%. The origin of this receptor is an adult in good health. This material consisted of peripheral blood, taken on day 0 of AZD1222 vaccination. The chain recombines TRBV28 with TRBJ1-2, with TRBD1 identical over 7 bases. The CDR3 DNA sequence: TGTGCCAGCAGCAAAGACAGGGACGGCTACACCTTC. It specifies CASSKDRDGYTF.